The next 32 T cell receptor beta chains were all read from a single sample in a study of cytomegalovirus exposure and HLA in healthy donors. The PCR ran on 60 Vbeta and 13 Jbeta primers. The table came from immunoSEQ multiplex PCR; TCRdb's copy has only in-frame clones and leaves some out. The sample carries around 180,000 clones, around 82% recorded once. Sequenced: PBMCs. These receptor sequences come from a man in his fifties or sixties in good health and CMV-seronegative.

Of note for this clone: Other DNA sequences within the sample encode an identical CDR3. J is TRBJ2-6 and V is TRBV5-4, with 11 nucleotides matching TRBD1. Germline V gives CDR1 SGHNT, CDR2 YYREEE (reference sequence). The CDR3 is made up of 17 amino acids. V lost 3 bases to trimming and J lost 2 bases; unmatched junction nucleotides: 4. The CDR3 here is CASSSPGQGAGANVLTF. In DNA form, the CDR3 reads TGTGCCAGCAGCTCTCCGGGACAGGGGGCTGGGGCCAACGTCCTGACTTTC.

The chain recombines TRBV30 with TRBJ2-5; D remains ambiguous. The DNA matches TRBJ2-7 better at its end, which makes the J call doubtful. The germline V gene has CDR1 GTSNPN and CDR2 SVGIG (reference sequence). This CDR3 region has 11 residues. CDR3 sequence reads: CVAEGGYEQYF. The CDR3 DNA reads as TGTGTTGCGGAAGGCGGCTACGAGCAGTACTTC.

The genes are TRBV10-3 and TRBJ1-6; D may be TRBD1 (6 bases). The length of the CDR3 is 14 residues. V was cut by 5 bases and J by 8 bases, with 13 bases left in between. CDR1 is ENHRY, CDR2 SYGVKD, per germline. The CDR3 loop reads CAISLDTGYSPLHF. CDR3 in DNA: TGTGCCATCAGTTTAGATACAGGGTATTCACCCCTCCACTTT.

This clone was seen once. A read error may produce the germline difference seen at one junction end. The chain is built from TRBV5-1 and TRBJ1-2; D may be TRBD1 (6 bases). Germline V CDR1 and CDR2: SGHRS, YFSETQ. There are 15 residues in the CDR3. The CDR3 nucleotides are TGCGCCAGCAGCCAAGGACAGCCCGCTAACTATGGCTACCCCTTC. Translated, it gives CASSQGQPANYGYPF.

The chain couples TRBV29-1 to TRBJ2-4; 10 bases are a match to TRBD2. Germline V CDR1 and CDR2: SQVTM, ANQGSEA. V was pared by 7 bases and J by 6 bases, with 15 bases of the junction left unmatched. The CDR3 has 16 residues. The CDR3 protein is CSARRPAGGRGNIQYF. CDR3 coding DNA: TGCAGCGCCCGGCGCCCAGCGGGGGGGCGCGGAAACATTCAGTACTTC.

The gene calls are TRBV4-1 and TRBJ1-1, with D hard to call. Germline V gene data show CDR1 as MGHRA and CDR2 as YSYEKL. V shed 3 bases and J shed 0 bases, with 8 bases lying between them. The CDR3 extends over 14 amino acids. CDR3 in amino acids: CASSQTSLNTEAFF. The DNA of the CDR3 is TGCGCCAGCAGCCAGACATCATTGAACACTGAAGCTTTCTTT.

V and J are TRBV6-1 and TRBJ2-7; D is possibly TRBD1 (6 bases). In germline, CDR1 is MNHNS, CDR2 SASEGT. The CDR3 loop spans 15 amino acids. V was cut by 0 bases and J by 3 bases, with 12 bases left in between. The CDR3 DNA reads as TGTGCCAGCAGTGAAGCGGGACACTTGGACTACGAGCAGTACTTC. The encoded protein is CASSEAGHLDYEQYF.

The V call is TRBV6-6, the J call TRBJ2-3; 13 positions match TRBD2. This CDR3 has 16 amino acids. Germline V gene data show CDR1 as MNHNY and CDR2 as SVGAGI (reference sequence). The V and J ends lost 6 bases and 4 bases, in that order; junction bases with no gene match: 7. The CDR3 DNA reads TGTGCCAGCAGCCGGACTAGCGGGAGTAGGCCAGATACGCAGTATTTT. Translated, it gives CASSRTSGSRPDTQYF.

The V gene is TRBV11-2, the J gene TRBJ2-5, with TRBD1 as a possible D gene (6 bases). This CDR3 is built from 15 residues. Germline CDR1 reads SGHAT; CDR2 reads FQNNGV. V shed 1 base and J shed 1 base, with 10 bases lying between them. The CDR3: CASSLVGGRQETQYF. CDR3 bases: TGTGCCAGCAGCTTAGTTGGGGGCCGCCAAGAGACCCAGTACTTC. Full variable domain (remainder filled in from reference TRBV11-2 and TRBJ2-5): EAGVAQSPRYKIIEKRQSVAFWCNPISGHATLYWYQQILGQGPKLLIQFQNNGVVDDSQLPKDRFSAERLKGVDSTLKIQPAKLEDSAVYLCASSLVGGRQETQYFGPGTRLLVL.

The chain combines TRBV13 with TRBJ2-7, with TRBD1 as a possible D gene (6 bases). The CDR3 spans 13 residues. Germline assignment: CDR1 PRHDT and CDR2 FYEKMQ (reference sequence). Trimming shortened V by 5 bases and J by 3 bases, and 11 bases separated the two germline ends. This CDR3 reads CASSITQGYEQYF. CDR3 DNA: TGTGCCAGCAGCATCACACAGGGCTACGAGCAGTACTTC.

The rearrangement uses TRBV2 and TRBJ1-6; 7 nucleotides line up with TRBD1. Trimming cost V 6 bases and J 1 base; bases outside gene matches: 9. Germline CDR1 SNHLY, CDR2 FYNNEI. The CDR3 sequence is 17 residues long. This CDR3 reads CASRGDRAKSYNSPLHF. CDR3 nucleotide sequence: TGTGCCAGCAGGGGAGACAGGGCGAAATCCTATAATTCACCCCTCCACTTT.

J is TRBJ1-1 and V is TRBV5-1; TRBD1 aligns across 7 bases. Germline CDR1 reads SGHRS; CDR2 reads YFSETQ. The CDR3 totals 15 residues. V was clipped by 4 bases and J by 0 bases; unmatched bases: 6. CDR3 amino acids: CASSPNRGMNTEAFF. The CDR3 region has the DNA TGCGCCAGCAGCCCAAACAGGGGAATGAACACTGAAGCTTTCTTT.

V is TRBV7-9 and J is TRBJ1-6, with TRBD1 as a possible D gene (5 bases). Germline V gene data show CDR1 as SEHNR and CDR2 as FQNEAQ (reference sequence). The length of the CDR3 is 15 residues. V was cut by 5 bases and J by 6 bases, with 14 bases left in between. This CDR3 is CASSPSPGVNSPLHF. The CDR3 DNA sequence: TGTGCCAGCAGCCCCTCCCCGGGGGTTAATTCACCCCTCCACTTT.

V usage is TRBV4-1 and J usage is TRBJ2-7, with D possibly matching TRBD1 (6 bases). Trimming removed 4 bases at V and 2 bases at J, with 15 bases between. Germline CDR1 is MGHRA and CDR2 is YSYEKL. The CDR3 covers 15 residues. This CDR3 reads CASSPSTGPTYEQYF. The CDR3 nucleotides read TGCGCCAGCAGCCCCTCCACAGGGCCTACCTACGAGCAGTACTTC.

This chain links TRBV7-9 with TRBJ1-2; 8 nucleotides match TRBD1. Germline-derived CDR1 and CDR2 are SEHNR and FQNEAQ (reference sequence). V lost 2 bases, J lost 8 bases, and 7 bases stayed unmatched. The CDR3 loop spans 14 amino acids. The chain's CDR3 is CASSLLDREKGYTF. The CDR3 nucleotides are TGTGCCAGCAGCTTATTGGACAGGGAAAAGGGCTACACCTTC.

This clone was detected only a few times. J is TRBJ1-4 and V is TRBV2; D is unresolved. Germline V lookup: CDR1 SNHLY, CDR2 FYNNEI. This CDR3 spans 13 amino acids. Trimming took 1 base from V and 10 from J, leaving 10 bases between them. In DNA form, the CDR3 reads TGTGCCAGCAGTGAAGTTCACCGAGGAAAACTGTTTTTT. It is translated as CASSEVHRGKLFF.

A few counts support this clone. The chain uses TRBV28 and TRBJ2-3, with D tentatively TRBD2 (6 bases). V gave up 2 bases and J gave up 0 bases, with 21 bases separating them. The germline V gene encodes CDR1 MDHEN and CDR2 SYDVKM. The CDR3 covers 19 residues. The CDR3 DNA is TGTGCCAGCAGTTTAAATCCCCTACTGGCTAGCGCTAGCACAGATACGCAGTATTTT. Translation gives CASSLNPLLASASTDTQYF.

There are a few counts of this clone. The chain carries TRBV27 and TRBJ1-3, with 10 bases aligning to TRBD1. This CDR3 is built from 17 residues. The germline gives CDR1 MNHEY, CDR2 SMNVEV (reference sequence). The trim removed 4 bases at V and 0 bases at J, leaving 6 bases unmatched. The CDR3 loop reads CASSSRTGGYSGNTIYF. CDR3 nucleotide sequence: TGTGCCAGCAGTTCCCGGACAGGGGGTTACTCTGGAAACACCATATATTTT.

The sample holds a few counts of this clone. The V and J genes are TRBV19 and TRBJ2-3; TRBD2 is a possible D gene (5 bases). The ends were cut back, 1 base at V and 1 base at J, with 12 bases in the middle. In germline, CDR1 is LNHDA, CDR2 SQIVND (reference sequence). CDR3 length equals 16 residues. The CDR3 DNA reads as TGTGCCAGTAGTATAGCGGTGGGAGCTGGCACAGATACGCAGTATTTT. Translating gives CASSIAVGAGTDTQYF.

The chain carries TRBV19 and TRBJ2-1; TRBD1 aligns across 7 bases. V trimming: 4 bases; J trimming: 0 bases; junction bases outside the gene matches: 6. From germline, CDR1 is LNHDA and CDR2 SQIVND (reference sequence). CDR3 length: 16 amino acids. As DNA, the CDR3 is TGTGCCAGTAGTACCGAGACAGGGCACTCCTACAATGAGCAGTTCTTC. Its protein product is CASSTETGHSYNEQFF. Full variable domain (rest looked up from reference TRBV19 and TRBJ2-1): DGGITQSPKYLFRKEGQNVTLSCEQNLNHDAMYWYRQDPGQGLRLIYYSQIVNDFQKGDIAEGYSVSREKKESFPLTVTSAQKNPTAFYLCASSTETGHSYNEQFFGPGTRLTVL.

This chain uses TRBV5-6 with TRBJ2-3, with TRBD2 matching 8 bases. Trimming at V came to 4 bases and at J to 3 bases, leaving 7 bases not matched to a gene. The CDR3 runs to 15 residues. Germline values: CDR1 SGHDT, CDR2 YYEEEE. CDR3 nucleotide sequence: TGTGCCAGCAGCGTACACGGGGGGGGGACAGATACGCAGTATTTT. This codes for CASSVHGGGTDTQYF.

This sequence joins TRBV30 and TRBJ2-7; 10 bases are a match to TRBD2. The CDR3 extends over 18 amino acids. Germline CDR1 GTSNPN, CDR2 SVGIG (reference sequence). Trimming at V came to 0 bases and at J to 2 bases, leaving 13 bases not matched to a gene. The CDR3 sequence is CAWSVQASGRTWAYEQYF. In DNA, the CDR3 is TGTGCCTGGAGTGTACAGGCTAGCGGGAGAACTTGGGCCTACGAGCAGTACTTC.

The chain employs TRBV6-5 and TRBJ2-5; D not certain. This CDR3 is 12 amino acids long. Germline-derived CDR1 and CDR2 are MNHEY and SVGAGI. V was clipped by 6 bases and J by 5 bases, with 10 bases between them. CDR3 residues: CASRTPGETQYF. Here the CDR3 DNA reads TGTGCCAGCAGGACACCTGGGGAGACCCAGTACTTC.

The rearrangement joins TRBV9 to TRBJ2-2, with D perhaps TRBD2 (5 bases). Trimming took off 4 bases at V and 1 base at J, with 11 bases between the two ends. Germline assignment: CDR1 SGDLS and CDR2 YYNGEE. CDR3 size: 15 residues. The CDR3 DNA reads TGTGCCAGCAGCCCCCGAGGGATGAACACCGGGGAGCTGTTTTTT. Protein: CASSPRGMNTGELFF.

The CDR3 loop is CASSPGQVQETQYF. CDR3 coding DNA: TGTGCCAGCTCACCGGGACAAGTCCAAGAGACCCAGTACTTC. The J gene is TRBJ2-5, the V gene TRBV18; perhaps TRBD1 as D (6 bases). This CDR3 contains 14 residues. The ends were cut back, 3 bases at V and 1 base at J, with 9 bases in the middle. Germline loops: CDR1 KGHSH, CDR2 LQKENI.

The chain recombines TRBV6-1 with TRBJ2-2; D possibly corresponds to TRBD1 (6 bases). The CDR3 loop spans 14 amino acids. Germline CDR1 MNHNS, CDR2 SASEGT. V was shortened by 0 bases and J by 5 bases, with 7 bases between the two germline ends. CDR3 bases: TGTGCCAGCAGTGAAGCACAGGGAACCGGGGAGCTGTTTTTT. Translated: CASSEAQGTGELFF.

This chain links TRBV2 with TRBJ1-1, with D tentatively TRBD1 (5 bases). Looked up from germline, CDR1 is SNHLY and CDR2 is FYNNEI. The germline V and J ends were trimmed by 10 bases and 6 bases, with 15 bases remaining between them. This CDR3 has 12 amino acids. The CDR3 is CAITGGGAEAFF. CDR3 DNA sequence: TGTGCCATCACTGGGGGGGGAGCTGAAGCTTTCTTT. Combining the CDR3 with reference TRBV2 and TRBJ1-1 gives the whole variable domain EPEVTQTPSHQVTQMGQEVILRCVPISNHLYFYWYRQILGQKVEFLVSFYNNEISEKSEIFDDQFSVERPDGSNFTLKIRSTKLEDSAMYFCAITGGGAEAFFGQGTRLTVV.

The J gene is TRBJ2-7, the V gene TRBV27; 9 bases match TRBD2. Germline V gives CDR1 MNHEY, CDR2 SMNVEV (reference sequence). The CDR3 extends over 15 amino acids. J gave up 1 base and V 5 bases, and 6 bases lay outside the gene matches. The CDR3 is CASSTVAGVSYEQYF. The CDR3 DNA sequence: TGTGCCAGCAGTACAGTAGCGGGAGTTTCCTACGAGCAGTACTTC.

The rearrangement links TRBV14 to TRBJ1-2, with 8 bases aligning to TRBD1. Germline CDR1 and CDR2: SGHDN and FVKESK. There are 14 residues in the CDR3. J lost 4 bases, V lost 4 bases, and 5 bases had no gene match. The CDR3 loop reads CASSRAGGSYGYTF. DNA for the CDR3: TGTGCCAGCAGCCGGGCAGGGGGCAGCTATGGCTACACCTTC.

About this clone itself: The junction departs from the called germline gene at one end, perhaps through a read error. The chain carries TRBV5-4 and TRBJ1-6; D is ambiguous. CDR1 and CDR2 (germline): SGHNT, YYREEE (reference sequence). The CDR3 extends over 14 amino acids. CDR3 residues: CASSFIQSNSPLNF. The CDR3 DNA reads as TGTGCCAGCAGCTTTATACAGAGTAATTCACCCCTCAACTTT.

The rearrangement uses TRBV27 and TRBJ2-1; 14 bases match TRBD2. This CDR3 spans 16 amino acids. Germline values: CDR1 MNHEY, CDR2 SMNVEV (reference sequence). The V and J ends lost 2 bases and 9 bases, in that order; junction bases with no gene match: 6. The CDR3 DNA reads as TGTGCCAGCAGTTTAGGGACTAGCGGGAGTTTTGGTGAGCAGTTCTTC. Translated: CASSLGTSGSFGEQFF.

The V gene is TRBV2, the J gene TRBJ2-7; a possible D gene is TRBD2 (5 bases). The CDR3 contains 14 residues. Germline assignment: CDR1 SNHLY and CDR2 FYNNEI. V was cut by 11 bases and J by 3 bases, with 20 bases left in between. CDR3 residues: CASSGVTGHYEQYF. CDR3 bases: TGTGCCTCTTCCGGGGTAACCGGTCACTACGAGCAGTACTTC.